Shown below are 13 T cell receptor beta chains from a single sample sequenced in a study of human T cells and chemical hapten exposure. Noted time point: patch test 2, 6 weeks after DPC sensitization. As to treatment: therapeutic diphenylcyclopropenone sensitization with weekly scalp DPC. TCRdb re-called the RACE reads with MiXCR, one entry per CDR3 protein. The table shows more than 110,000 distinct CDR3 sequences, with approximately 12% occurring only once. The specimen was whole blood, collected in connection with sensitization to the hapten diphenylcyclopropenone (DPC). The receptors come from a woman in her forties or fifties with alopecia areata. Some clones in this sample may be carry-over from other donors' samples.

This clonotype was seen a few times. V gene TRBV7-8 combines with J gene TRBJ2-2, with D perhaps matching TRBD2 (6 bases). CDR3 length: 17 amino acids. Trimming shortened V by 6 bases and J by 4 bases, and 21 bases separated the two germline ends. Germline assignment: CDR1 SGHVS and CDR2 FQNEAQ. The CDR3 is CASSLPSGSGSTGELFF. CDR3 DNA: TGTGCCAGCAGTCTCCCCTCCGGGAGCGGCAGCACCGGGGAGCTGTTTTTT.

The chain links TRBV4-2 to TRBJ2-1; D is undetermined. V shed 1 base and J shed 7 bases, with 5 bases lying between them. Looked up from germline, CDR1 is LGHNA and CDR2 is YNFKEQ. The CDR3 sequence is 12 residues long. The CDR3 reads CASSQVKNEQFF. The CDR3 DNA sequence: TGTGCCAGCAGCCAAGTTAAGAATGAGCAGTTCTTC.

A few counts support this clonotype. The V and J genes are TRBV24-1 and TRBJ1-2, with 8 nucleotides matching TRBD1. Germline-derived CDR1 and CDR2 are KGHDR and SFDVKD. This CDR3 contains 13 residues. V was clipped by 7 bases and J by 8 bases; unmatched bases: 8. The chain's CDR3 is CATSPRDRSGYTF. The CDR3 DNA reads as TGTGCCACCAGCCCCCGGGACAGGAGCGGCTACACCTTC.

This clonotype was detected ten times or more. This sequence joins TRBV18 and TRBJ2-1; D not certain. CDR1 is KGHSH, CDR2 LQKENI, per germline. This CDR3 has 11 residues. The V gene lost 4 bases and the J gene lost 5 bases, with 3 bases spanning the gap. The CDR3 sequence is CASSQDNEQFF. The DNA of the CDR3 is TGTGCCAGCTCACAGGACAATGAGCAGTTCTTC.

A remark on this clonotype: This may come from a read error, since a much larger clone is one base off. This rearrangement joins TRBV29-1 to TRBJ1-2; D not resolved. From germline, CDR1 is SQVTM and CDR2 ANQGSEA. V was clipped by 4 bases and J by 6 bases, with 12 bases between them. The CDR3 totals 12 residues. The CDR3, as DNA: TGCAGCGTTGTTAATGGAATCCATGGCTACACCTTC. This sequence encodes CSVVNGIHGYTF.

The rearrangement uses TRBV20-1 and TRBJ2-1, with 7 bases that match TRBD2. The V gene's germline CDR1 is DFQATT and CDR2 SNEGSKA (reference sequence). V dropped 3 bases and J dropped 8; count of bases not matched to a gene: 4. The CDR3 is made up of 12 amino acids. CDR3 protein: CSASYGGYEQFF. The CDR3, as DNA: TGCAGTGCTAGTTACGGGGGGTATGAGCAGTTCTTC.

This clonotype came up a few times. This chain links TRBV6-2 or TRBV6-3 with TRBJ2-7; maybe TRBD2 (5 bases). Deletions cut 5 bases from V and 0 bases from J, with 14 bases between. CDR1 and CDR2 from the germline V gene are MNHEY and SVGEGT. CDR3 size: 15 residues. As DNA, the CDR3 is TGTGCCAGCAGTGAAGAGGGAGCCGGCTCCTACGAGCAGTACTTC. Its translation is CASSEEGAGSYEQYF.

This CDR3 is CSAGTGGAEAFF. For the CDR3, the DNA is TGCAGCGCGGGGACAGGGGGGGCTGAAGCTTTCTTT. The chain couples TRBV29-1 to TRBJ1-1; 11 bases align to TRBD1. The CDR3 has 12 residues. Germline V gives CDR1 SQVTM, CDR2 ANQGSEA. V gave up 7 bases and J gave up 6 bases; unmatched junction bases: 4.

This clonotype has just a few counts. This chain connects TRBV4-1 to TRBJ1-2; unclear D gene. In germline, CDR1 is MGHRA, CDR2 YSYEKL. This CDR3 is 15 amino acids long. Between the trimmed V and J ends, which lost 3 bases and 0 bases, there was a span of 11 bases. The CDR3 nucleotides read TGCGCCAGCAGCCAGAGCGTTGCCTCTAACTATGGCTACACCTTC. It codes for CASSQSVASNYGYTF.

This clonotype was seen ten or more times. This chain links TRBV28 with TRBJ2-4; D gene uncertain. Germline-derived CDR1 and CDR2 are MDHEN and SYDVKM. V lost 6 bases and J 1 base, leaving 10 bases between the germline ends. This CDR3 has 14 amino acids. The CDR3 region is CASSDSWAKNIQYF. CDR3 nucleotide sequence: TGTGCCAGCAGCGATAGTTGGGCCAAAAACATTCAGTACTTC.

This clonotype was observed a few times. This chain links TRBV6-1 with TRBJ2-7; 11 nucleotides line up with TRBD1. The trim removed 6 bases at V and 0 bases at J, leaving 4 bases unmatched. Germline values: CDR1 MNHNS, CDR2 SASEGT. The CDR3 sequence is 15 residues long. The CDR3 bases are TGTGCCAGCAGGACCGGGACAGGGGGCTCCTACGAGCAGTACTTC. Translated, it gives CASRTGTGGSYEQYF.

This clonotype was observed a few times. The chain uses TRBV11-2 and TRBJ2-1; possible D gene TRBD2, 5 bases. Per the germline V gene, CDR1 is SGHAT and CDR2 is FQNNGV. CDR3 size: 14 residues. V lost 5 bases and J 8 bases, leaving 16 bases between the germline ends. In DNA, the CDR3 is TGTGCCAGCAGCCTAGGGTTAGCGAACCATGAGCAGTTCTTC. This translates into CASSLGLANHEQFF.

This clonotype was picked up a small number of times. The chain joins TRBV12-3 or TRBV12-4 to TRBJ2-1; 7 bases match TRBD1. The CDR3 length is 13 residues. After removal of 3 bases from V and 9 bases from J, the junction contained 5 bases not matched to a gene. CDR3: CASSFATGFEQFF. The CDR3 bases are TGTGCCAGCAGTTTCGCGACAGGGTTTGAGCAGTTCTTC.